This paragraph covers one T cell receptor (beta chain) sequence. Its specificity is not known. Each CDR3 protein gets one entry after TCRdb re-called the reads with MiXCR. The profile covers some 800,000 distinct CDR3 sequences, with around a third appearing a single time and about an eighth taken by the ten largest. This sample was included in a study of T cell repertoires in cytomegalovirus infection. Turning to the study itself: Recently described HLA-C-restricted plus well-studied HLA-B-restricted CMV epitopes were used. An indication of both CMV infection and matching HLA type came from public TCR beta signatures. Study-level results: Summed public TCR beta family frequency identified CMV carriers bearing the relevant HLA. HLA-C-restricted CMV clonotypes gave the most frequent clonotype in two of eight donors.

The germline V gene has CDR1 MNHEY and CDR2 SMNVEV (reference sequence). The CDR3 runs to 12 residues. J lost 8 bases, V lost 6 bases, and 5 bases had no gene match. The sample consisted of cultured CD8+ T cells from PBMCs, taken from culture after CMV antigen stimulation. This receptor was obtained from a human donor in good health (CMV status not recorded). Some clones in this sample may be carry-over from other donors' samples. V is TRBV27 and J is TRBJ1-2; 8 bases line up with TRBD1. The CDR3 DNA sequence: TGTGCCAGCAGCCAGACAGGGGCCGGCTACACCTTC. Amino acids: CASSQTGAGYTF.